The 7 T cell receptor beta chains in this list originate from one sample, sequenced in a study of pediatric ulcerative colitis. Profiling relied on immunoSEQ multiplex PCR, and the TCRdb table lists in-frame clones only, not all of them. This sample yields 25,000 to 35,000 clones, of which roughly 82% are seen a single time; approximately 4.5% belongs to the top ten. The sample taken for sequencing was blood. The receptors shown here come from a boy younger than 18 with severe ulcerative colitis.

This clone occurred once. The chain recombines TRBV29-1 with TRBJ2-6; 7 positions match TRBD1. Germline values: CDR1 SQVTM, CDR2 ANQGSEA. This CDR3 spans 17 amino acids. V lost 5 bases, J lost 4 bases, and 14 bases stayed unmatched. CDR3 protein: CSVPTGFLISGANVLTF. The CDR3 DNA sequence: TGCAGCGTTCCGACAGGGTTCTTGATCTCCGGGGCCAACGTCCTGACTTTC.

The chain links TRBV7-9 to TRBJ2-5; D gene unclear. Germline CDR1 and CDR2: SEHNR and FQNEAQ (reference sequence). This CDR3 has 14 residues. Trimming stripped 3 bases from V and 0 bases from J, with 8 bases between. The CDR3 reads CASSLYQDQETQYF. In DNA, the CDR3 is TGTGCCAGCAGCTTGTACCAAGACCAAGAGACCCAGTACTTC.

The CDR3 DNA sequence: TGTGCCAGCACTCCTGCGGACAGGCTTTACAATGAGCAGTTCTTC. Translation: CASTPADRLYNEQFF. The gene calls are TRBV27 and TRBJ2-1, with 7 positions matching TRBD1. J lost 4 bases, V lost 7 bases, and 10 bases had no gene match. Germline V gives CDR1 MNHEY, CDR2 SMNVEV (reference sequence). The CDR3 extends over 15 amino acids.

This clone has more than one count but fewer than ten. J is TRBJ1-3 and V is TRBV7-9; D might be TRBD1 (6 bases). V shed 5 bases and J shed 10 bases, with 15 bases lying between them. CDR1 is SEHNR, CDR2 FQNEAQ, per germline (reference sequence). The CDR3 contains 13 residues. DNA for the CDR3: TGTGCCAGCAGCCCCGATGGGGGCGCGACCATATATTTT. Translation gives CASSPDGGATIYF. Full variable domain (missing parts from reference TRBV7-9 and TRBJ1-3): DTGVSQNPRHKITKRGQNVTFRCDPISEHNRLYWYRQTLGQGPEFLTYFQNEAQLEKSRLLSDRFSAERPKGSFSTLEIQRTEQGDSAMYLCASSPDGGATIYFGEGSWLTVV.

V gene TRBV30 combines with J gene TRBJ2-5; D possibly matches TRBD1 or TRBD2 (5 bases each). V lost 0 bases, J lost 5 bases, and 13 bases lay in between. The CDR3 consists of 14 residues. Per the germline V gene, CDR1 is GTSNPN and CDR2 is SVGIG (reference sequence). The CDR3 nucleotides are TGTGCCTGGAGTGTAGTTGGGGGTTGGGAGACCCAGTACTTC. It encodes CAWSVVGGWETQYF.

This chain uses TRBV5-4 with TRBJ2-6, with D perhaps matching TRBD1 (6 bases). V gave up 4 bases and J gave up 4 bases, with 18 bases separating them. Germline CDR1 SGHNT, CDR2 YYREEE (reference sequence). The CDR3 spans 17 residues. CDR3 bases: TGTGCCAGCAGCATAGACGTGGGGGCGCTGGGGGCCAACGTCCTGACTTTC. Its protein product is CASSIDVGALGANVLTF.

This clone occurred once. The chain joins TRBV15 to TRBJ2-1; D unresolved. Deletions cut 1 base from V and 8 bases from J, with 3 bases between. Germline lookup yields CDR1 LNHNV and CDR2 YYDKDF (reference sequence). The CDR3 loop spans 11 amino acids. The CDR3 DNA is TGTGCCACCAGCAGAGGTGATGAGCAGTTCTTC. Translated: CATSRGDEQFF.